This T cell receptor beta chain originates from a study of T cells in Graves' hyperthyroidism and ophthalmopathy. Study conclusions and caveats: Ophthalmopathy prediction by the model preceded onset by a median about 6.8 months.

Researchers amplified the TCR beta CDR3 regions from RNA transcripts. First-round RT-PCR targeting the TCR CDR3 was performed with the HTBI primer set. TCRdb reanalysed the multiplex PCR reads using MiXCR and keeps one entry per CDR3 protein. The sample holds around 350,000 distinct CDR3 sequences, about a sixth seen once. As to this clonotype: Its cognate antigen is unknown.

This receptor was obtained from a woman aged 25 to 39 with Graves' hyperthyroidism that later progressed to Graves' ophthalmopathy. Sequencing was carried out using blood.

The CDR3 coding sequence is TGTGCCAGCAGCCCGGCGGGGGGCACAAATGAGCAGTTCTTC. Its translation: CASSPAGGTNEQFF. This rearrangement joins TRBV3-1 to TRBJ2-1; 8 positions match TRBD2. V dropped 4 bases and J dropped 7; count of bases not matched to a gene: 6. Per the germline V gene, CDR1 is LGHDT and CDR2 is YNNKEL (reference sequence). The CDR3 contains 14 residues.